One and the same sample provided the 6 T cell receptor beta chains below, sequenced in a study of control samples from healthy donors and cancer patients. Using immunoSEQ multiplex PCR, the repertoire was profiled, and TCRdb retains in-frame clones only, with some absent. The sample shows about 190,000 clones, roughly nine tenths of them seen only once. The sequenced sample consisted of blood. The receptors stem from a man aged 30 to 39 in good health.

The chain combines TRBV7-9 with TRBJ2-7; the D is unclear. Germline assignment: CDR1 SEHNR and CDR2 FQNEAQ (reference sequence). V was cut by 3 bases and J by 3 bases, with 9 bases left in between. The length of the CDR3 is 13 residues. The CDR3 loop is CASSLVGFYEQYF. The CDR3 coding sequence is TGTGCCAGCAGCTTGGTGGGTTTCTACGAGCAGTACTTC.

The chain couples TRBV18 to TRBJ1-2, with D possibly being TRBD1 (6 bases). The CDR3 has 18 amino acids. The V end lost 5 bases, the J end lost 8 bases, and 30 bases lay between the germline ends. Germline V lookup: CDR1 KGHSH, CDR2 LQKENI. The CDR3 coding sequence is TGTGCCAGCTCAAAGTTGCCTGAGGAAGAGACCGGGACAAACGGCTACACCTTC. Its protein product is CASSKLPEEETGTNGYTF.

This clone has a handful of counts. This sequence joins TRBV5-6 and TRBJ2-7, with D unclear. Per the germline V gene, CDR1 is SGHDT and CDR2 is YYEEEE. Trimming left V 2 bases short and J 0 bases short, with 0 bases between. The CDR3 sequence is 11 residues long. The CDR3 reads CASSFSYEQYF. The CDR3 DNA is TGTGCCAGCAGCTTCTCCTACGAGCAGTACTTC.

The rearrangement joins TRBV10-3 to TRBJ1-2; D ambiguous. The CDR3 covers 13 residues. Germline-derived CDR1 and CDR2 are ENHRY and SYGVKD. Deletions cut 0 bases from V and 3 bases from J, with 5 bases between. The CDR3 nucleotides read TGTGCCATCAGTGAGTCGGGTTACTATGGCTACACCTTC. Translation: CAISESGYYGYTF.

This clone has just one count. V usage is TRBV20-1 and J usage is TRBJ2-1; 9 bases align to TRBD2. Germline values: CDR1 DFQATT, CDR2 SNEGSKA (reference sequence). The trim removed 5 bases at V and 15 bases at J, leaving 8 bases unmatched. The CDR3 extends over 11 amino acids. CDR3 sequence (DNA): TGCAGTGCTGGGGGTAGCGGGGGCCGGTTCTTC. It codes for CSAGGSGGRFF.

J is TRBJ1-5 and V is TRBV7-2; 7 nucleotides agree with TRBD1. Unmatched junction bases numbered 7, after V lost 5 bases and J lost 0 bases. The CDR3 contains 16 residues. Germline CDR1 SGHTA, CDR2 FQGNSA. The CDR3 DNA reads TGTGCCAGCAGCCCCGGACAGGAGTATAGCAATCAGCCCCAGCATTTT. It translates to CASSPGQEYSNQPQHF.